This passage covers 26 T cell receptor beta chains from one sample sequenced in a study of CD8 T cells in ankylosing spondylitis. Study-level points and caveats: Typical of ankylosing spondylitis blood, it appeared, was a TCR beta motif of seven to nine highly homologous variants.

Each CDR3 protein is one row after TCRdb ran MiXCR on the 5' RACE reads. Of approximately 400,000 distinct CDR3 sequences listed, 25% to 30% are singletons. What these receptors recognize is not known. The sample comprised blood, either unsorted or a sorted T cell fraction (not recorded which). These receptor sequences come from a male donor with ankylosing spondylitis.

This clonotype has a handful of counts. This chain uses TRBV7-7 with TRBJ2-5, with TRBD1 matching over 8 bases. Per germline, CDR1 SSHAT and CDR2 FNYEAQ (reference sequence). J gave up 3 bases and V 5 bases, and 5 bases lay outside the gene matches. The CDR3 sequence is 14 residues long. The CDR3 DNA follows: TGTGCCAGCAGCGCGGACAGGGCCGAAGAGACCCAGTACTTC. Its translation is CASSADRAEETQYF.

The V and J genes are TRBV6-1 and TRBJ1-1; a weak D match, TRBD1 (6 bases). The CDR3 is made up of 13 amino acids. V gave up 6 bases and J gave up 5 bases, with 13 bases separating them. The germline CDR1 and CDR2 sequences are MNHNS and SASEGT. As DNA, the CDR3 is TGTGCCAGCAGCGTACAGGGAAAGACTGAAGCTTTCTTT. It is translated as CASSVQGKTEAFF.

This clonotype came up many times. The V and J genes are TRBV4-1 and TRBJ1-4; the D gene is possibly TRBD1 (5 bases). CDR1 and CDR2 (germline): MGHRA, YSYEKL. This CDR3 has 15 amino acids. V lost 3 bases and J 5 bases, leaving 13 bases between the germline ends. CDR3 DNA: TGCGCCAGCAGCCACCAGGACATAACGAATGAAAAACTGTTTTTT. Its translation is CASSHQDITNEKLFF.

This clonotype was seen a few times. The chain is built from TRBV7-2 and TRBJ1-3; D not certain. The germline gives CDR1 SGHTA, CDR2 FQGNSA. The V end lost 0 bases, the J end lost 9 bases, and 18 bases lay between the germline ends. CDR3 length: 16 amino acids. CDR3 DNA sequence: TGTGCCAGCAGCTTAGCGGTAGGAAAAGAGAGGAGCACCATATATTTT. This codes for CASSLAVGKERSTIYF.

This clonotype was seen more than once but under ten times. The chain combines TRBV2 with TRBJ1-1, with D tentatively TRBD1 (6 bases). Germline assignment: CDR1 SNHLY and CDR2 FYNNEI. This CDR3 has 12 residues. The ends were cut back, 10 bases at V and 1 base at J, with 10 bases in the middle. CDR3 in DNA: TGTGCCACCGGGACACCGAACACTGAAGCTTTCTTT. Its protein product is CATGTPNTEAFF.

The chain carries TRBV29-1 and TRBJ2-5; D gene uncertain. With 6 bases removed from V and 5 bases from J, the gap between germline ends came to 7 bases. The CDR3 covers 10 residues. CDR1 and CDR2 from the germline V gene are SQVTM and ANQGSEA. In nucleotides, the CDR3 is TGCAGCGTCGCCGGGGAGACCCAGTACTTC. Protein product: CSVAGETQYF.

V is TRBV29-1 and J is TRBJ2-1; weak D call: TRBD2 (5 bases). The CDR3 is 13 amino acids. CDR1 and CDR2 from the germline V gene are SQVTM and ANQGSEA. V was clipped by 4 bases and J by 3 bases, with 10 bases between them. The CDR3 DNA sequence: TGCAGCGTTGGGCCCCGGGGCTACAATGAGCAGTTCTTC. Translated, it gives CSVGPRGYNEQFF.

This chain uses TRBV20-1 with TRBJ2-5, with D perhaps TRBD1 (6 bases). The CDR3 length is 17 residues. V was clipped by 6 bases and J by 0 bases, with 23 bases between them. In germline, CDR1 is DFQATT, CDR2 SNEGSKA (reference sequence). Here the CDR3 DNA reads TGCAGTGCCTCACCCCCGGGGACAACAGCGTACCAAGAGACCCAGTACTTC. Translated, it gives CSASPPGTTAYQETQYF.

The V call is TRBV4-2, the J call TRBJ2-1, with 7 nucleotides matching TRBD2. CDR1 is LGHNA and CDR2 is YNFKEQ in the germline V gene. Germline trimming cut 4 bases from V and 9 bases from J; bases unmatched to any gene: 6. The CDR3 spans 13 residues. This CDR3 is CASSPPGRGEQFF. CDR3 coding DNA: TGTGCCAGCAGCCCCCCGGGGAGGGGTGAGCAGTTCTTC.

This clonotype was observed a handful of times. CDR3 DNA sequence: TGCAGTCCCTATGGGACGAACACCGGGGAGCTGTTTTTT. It encodes CSPYGTNTGELFF. The V and J genes are TRBV20-1 and TRBJ2-2; D is undetermined. V was trimmed by 8 bases and J by 0 bases, leaving 10 bases between them. Germline V gives CDR1 DFQATT, CDR2 SNEGSKA (reference sequence). The CDR3 has 13 residues.

CDR3: CASSELKPSGLYEQYF. The CDR3 bases are TGTGCCAGCAGCGAACTGAAGCCTAGCGGGCTTTACGAGCAGTACTTC. This chain connects TRBV7-9 to TRBJ2-7, with 8 bases aligning to TRBD2. V gave up 5 bases and J gave up 4 bases; unmatched junction bases: 13. The CDR3 has 16 amino acids. Germline-derived CDR1 and CDR2 are SEHNR and FQNEAQ (reference sequence).

This clonotype was observed a few times. CDR3 nucleotides: TGTGCCAGCAGCTTGGGACAAGAACTTTGGTACAATGAGCAGTTCTTC. Protein: CASSLGQELWYNEQFF. The gene calls are TRBV5-5 and TRBJ2-1; D is unresolved. The V end was cut by 0 bases, the J end by 4 bases, with 14 bases between. Looked up from germline, CDR1 is SGHKS and CDR2 is YYEKEE (reference sequence). This CDR3 has 16 residues. The full variable domain, in which reference TRBV5-5 and TRBJ2-1 provide the parts outside the CDR3, is DAGVTQSPTHLIKTRGQQVTLRCSPISGHKSVSWYQQVLGQGPQFIFQYYEKEERGRGNFPDRFSARQFPNYSSELNVNALLLGDSALYLCASSLGQELWYNEQFFGPGTRLTVL.

The J gene is TRBJ2-5, the V gene TRBV6-9; 10 bases are shared with TRBD2. This CDR3 has 16 amino acids. Losses at the gene ends were 4 bases for V and 5 bases for J; bases not matched to a gene: 10. Germline V lookup: CDR1 MNHGY, CDR2 SVAAGI. Here the CDR3 DNA reads TGTGCCAGCAGTTTTCGAATTTTAGCGGGAGGTGAGACCCAGTACTTC. Its protein product is CASSFRILAGGETQYF.

This clonotype has only a few counts. This chain uses TRBV5-1 with TRBJ2-3; a weak D match, TRBD1 (5 bases). Germline CDR1 reads SGHRS; CDR2 reads YFSETQ. The CDR3 is 16 residues long. V lost 1 base and J 5 bases, leaving 17 bases between the germline ends. The CDR3 DNA follows: TGCGCCAGCAGCTTGATTCTTGGACAATCACAAGATACGCAGTATTTT. Protein product: CASSLILGQSQDTQYF.

This rearrangement joins TRBV3-1 to TRBJ2-5, with 9 bases that match TRBD1. V was pared by 1 base and J by 3 bases, with 6 bases of the junction left unmatched. In germline, CDR1 is LGHDT, CDR2 YNNKEL (reference sequence). There are 16 residues in the CDR3. The CDR3 here is CASSQGQGVVEETQYF. The CDR3 bases are TGTGCCAGCAGCCAAGGACAGGGGGTAGTGGAAGAGACCCAGTACTTC.

The chain has TRBV14 and TRBJ2-1, with D hard to call. V was cut by 1 base and J by 6 bases, with 7 bases left in between. Germline assignment: CDR1 SGHDN and CDR2 FVKESK. This CDR3 contains 13 residues. CDR3 loop: CASSQGLLNEQFF. The CDR3 nucleotides read TGTGCCAGCAGCCAAGGACTCCTCAATGAGCAGTTCTTC.

This clonotype was found a few times. The chain is built from TRBV5-1 and TRBJ2-1; no clear D. The CDR3 is 13 amino acids. Germline V CDR1 and CDR2: SGHRS, YFSETQ. V lost 0 bases and J lost 6, with 7 bases in between. CDR3 in DNA: TGCGCCAGCAGCTTGGTAGAAGGCAATGAGCAGTTCTTC. Amino acids: CASSLVEGNEQFF.

The J gene is TRBJ1-4, the V gene TRBV27; the D is unclear. The germline CDR1 and CDR2 sequences are MNHEY and SMNVEV (reference sequence). V lost 6 bases and J lost 7, with 12 bases in between. This CDR3 region has 13 residues. DNA for the CDR3: TGTGCCAGCAGCCCCCGGCGAACTGAAAAACTGTTTTTT. Its translation: CASSPRRTEKLFF.

Only a few counts were recorded for this clonotype. The chain combines TRBV5-1 with TRBJ2-3, with D possibly being TRBD1 (6 bases). This CDR3 spans 15 amino acids. CDR1 and CDR2 (germline): SGHRS, YFSETQ. With 4 bases removed from V and 0 bases from J, the gap between germline ends came to 12 bases. CDR3 in amino acids: CASSGDTPSTDTQYF. CDR3 DNA sequence: TGCGCCAGCAGCGGGGACACCCCTAGCACAGATACGCAGTATTTT.

The rearrangement links TRBV5-1 to TRBJ2-7; TRBD1 or TRBD2 may be the D gene (5 bases each). The CDR3 spans 14 residues. Per the germline V gene, CDR1 is SGHRS and CDR2 is YFSETQ. V was cut by 4 bases and J by 9 bases, with 20 bases left in between. As DNA, the CDR3 is TGCGCCAGCAGCGACCCTGAGGGGTTAGGAGGGCAGTACTTC. Translated, it gives CASSDPEGLGGQYF.

This clonotype was picked up a small number of times. The chain links TRBV20-1 to TRBJ2-7, with TRBD2 identical over 10 bases. After removal of 0 bases from V and 2 bases from J, the junction contained 4 bases not matched to a gene. Germline V CDR1 and CDR2: DFQATT, SNEGSKA (reference sequence). This CDR3 region has 15 residues. This CDR3 reads CSARDLSGRAYEQYF. CDR3 nucleotide sequence: TGCAGTGCTAGAGATTTGAGCGGGAGGGCCTACGAGCAGTACTTC.

V gene TRBV5-1 combines with J gene TRBJ2-7; D is perhaps TRBD2 (5 bases). The V gene's germline CDR1 is SGHRS and CDR2 YFSETQ. The CDR3 is 14 residues long. Trimming pared 2 bases from V and 7 bases from J, leaving 16 bases between. For the CDR3, the DNA is TGCGCCAGCAGCTTCGGACCCGCTCCGGGGGAGCAGTACGTC. Translation gives CASSFGPAPGEQYV.

This clonotype has just a few counts. This chain connects TRBV18 to TRBJ2-1; maybe TRBD1 (6 bases). Trimming removed 6 bases from V and 7 bases from J, with 13 bases in between. The CDR3 spans 13 residues. Germline lookup yields CDR1 KGHSH and CDR2 LQKENI. CDR3 sequence: CASSSQGVNEQFF. The CDR3 DNA is TGTGCCAGCTCGTCACAGGGTGTAAATGAGCAGTTCTTC.

This chain uses TRBV20-1 with TRBJ1-1; possibly TRBD1 for D (5 bases). In germline, CDR1 is DFQATT, CDR2 SNEGSKA (reference sequence). V shed 6 bases and J shed 4 bases, with 15 bases lying between them. The CDR3 runs to 13 residues. The CDR3 reads CSAPSRGATEAFF. CDR3 DNA sequence: TGCAGTGCCCCATCCCGGGGCGCCACTGAAGCTTTCTTT.

This clonotype was seen only a few times. The rearrangement uses TRBV20-1 and TRBJ2-3; D is unresolved. This CDR3 has 16 residues. The V end lost 0 bases, the J end lost 5 bases, and 18 bases lay between the germline ends. Germline CDR1 is DFQATT and CDR2 is SNEGSKA (reference sequence). CDR3 protein: CSARDFRGFYGDTQYF. The DNA for the CDR3 is TGCAGTGCTAGAGACTTCAGAGGTTTCTATGGAGATACGCAGTATTTT.

J is TRBJ2-7 and V is TRBV6-1; no clear D gene. This CDR3 comprises 15 residues. Germline V gene data show CDR1 as MNHNS and CDR2 as SASEGT. V shed 1 base and J shed 0 bases, with 10 bases lying between them. In DNA form, the CDR3 reads TGTGCCAGCAGTGAAGTAGGGAAGAACTCCTACGAGCAGTACGTC. It translates to CASSEVGKNSYEQYV.